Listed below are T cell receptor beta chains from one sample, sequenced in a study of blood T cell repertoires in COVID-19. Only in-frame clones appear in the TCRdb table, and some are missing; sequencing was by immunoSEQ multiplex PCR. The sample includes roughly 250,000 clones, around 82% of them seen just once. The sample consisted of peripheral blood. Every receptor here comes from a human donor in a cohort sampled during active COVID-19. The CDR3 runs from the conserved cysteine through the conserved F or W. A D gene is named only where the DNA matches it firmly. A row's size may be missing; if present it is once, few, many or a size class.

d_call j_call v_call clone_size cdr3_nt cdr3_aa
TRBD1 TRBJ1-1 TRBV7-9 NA TGTGCCAGCAGCCGGACAGGGGGTTTTCCTGAAGCTTTCTTT CASSRTGGFPEAFF
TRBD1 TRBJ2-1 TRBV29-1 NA TGCAGCGTAAACAGGGGCCCCACCTACAATGAGCAGTTCTTC CSVNRGPTYNEQFF
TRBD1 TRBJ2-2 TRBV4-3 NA TGCGCCAGCAGCCAGTACCTGGTGGGACAGCAGAACACCGGGGAGCTGTTTTTT CASSQYLVGQQNTGELFF
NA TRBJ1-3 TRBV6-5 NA TGTGCCAGCAGTTCAACCTGGGCAGGGACTGGAAACACCATATATTTT CASSSTWAGTGNTIYF
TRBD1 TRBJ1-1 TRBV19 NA TGTGCCAGTATACTCAGCGACAGGGGAGGGGGCACTGAAGCTTTCTTT CASILSDRGGGTEAFF
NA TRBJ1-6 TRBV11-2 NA TGTGCCAGCAGCCGGACACTGATAAATTCACCCCTCCACTTT CASSRTLINSPLHF
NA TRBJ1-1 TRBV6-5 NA TGTGCCAGCAACTTCAAGACCGGGACAAACACTGAAGCTTTCTTT CASNFKTGTNTEAFF
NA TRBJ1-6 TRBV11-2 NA TGTGCCAGCAGCTTAGATAATCTATTGACACCCCTCCACTTT CASSLDNLLTPLHF
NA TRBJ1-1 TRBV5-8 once TGTGCCAGCAGCCGGACTTCATGGACTGAAGCTTTCTTT CASSRTSWTEAFF
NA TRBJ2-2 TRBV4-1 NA TGCGCCAGCAGCCAAGATAGGTCGGGTCTGTTTTTT CASSQDRSGLFF
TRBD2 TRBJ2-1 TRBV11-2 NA TGTGCCAGCAGGAGACTAGCGTCTAGCTCCTACAATGAGCAGTTCTTC CASRRLASSSYNEQFF
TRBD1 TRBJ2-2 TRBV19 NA TGTGCCAGTAGGACAGGGTACGGCACCGGGGAGCTGTTTTTT CASRTGYGTGELFF
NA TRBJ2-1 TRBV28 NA TGTGCCAGCAGTTCCAGGCGACCCCTCTACAATGAGCAGTTCTTC CASSSRRPLYNEQFF
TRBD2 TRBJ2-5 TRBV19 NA TGTGCCAGTAGTTCGACTAGCGGGGGGGCGGAGACCCAGTACTTC CASSSTSGGAETQYF
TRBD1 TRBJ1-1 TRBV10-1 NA TGCGCCAGCGGGGACAGGCTAAATACTGAAGCTTTCTTT CASGDRLNTEAFF
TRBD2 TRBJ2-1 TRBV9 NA TGTGCCAGCACCAGGACTAGCGGGAGTAAGTACAATGAGCAGTTCTTC CASTRTSGSKYNEQFF
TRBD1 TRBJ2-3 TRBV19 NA TGTGCCAGTAGTATAGCTCGAGGACAGGGGGGCACAGATACGCAGTATTTT CASSIARGQGGTDTQYF
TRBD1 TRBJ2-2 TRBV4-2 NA TGTGCCAGCAGCCGAGTGACAGGGGAGAACACCGGGGAGCTGTTTTTT CASSRVTGENTGELFF
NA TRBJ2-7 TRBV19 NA TGTGCCAGTAGTACACTAGCCACCGGCCGTGGAGAGCAGTACTTC CASSTLATGRGEQYF
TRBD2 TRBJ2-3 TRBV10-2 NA TGCGCCAGCAGTGAGACAGCGGGAGGTTCAGATACGCAGTATTTT CASSETAGGSDTQYF
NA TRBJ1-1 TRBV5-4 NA TGTGCCAGCAGCCACCCCGACAGAAAGAACACTGAAGCTTTCTTT CASSHPDRKNTEAFF
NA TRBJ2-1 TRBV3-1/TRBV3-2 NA TGTGCCAGCAGCCAAGTCTCAGGACTGCCCTCGGAGCAGTTCTTC CASSQVSGLPSEQFF
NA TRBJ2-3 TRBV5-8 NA TGTGCCAGCAGCTTGGGGACCCTAGCGCTTAAGAGAACAGATACGCAGTATTTT CASSLGTLALKRTDTQYF
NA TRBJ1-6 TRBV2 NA TGTGCCAGCACTGCAGGGGAGATGGGTTCACCCCTCCACTTT CASTAGEMGSPLHF
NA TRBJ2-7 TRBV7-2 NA TGTGCCAGCAGCTTTGGGGCCAACCCCAGGGACGAGCAGTACTTC CASSFGANPRDEQYF
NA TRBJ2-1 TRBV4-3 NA TGCGCCAGCAGCCAAGTGACAGCCTCCTACAATGAGCAGTTCTTC CASSQVTASYNEQFF
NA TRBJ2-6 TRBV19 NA TGTGCCAGTAGTATACTCAGGGGCTCTGGGGCCAACGTCCTGACTTTC CASSILRGSGANVLTF
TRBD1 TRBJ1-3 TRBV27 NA TGTGCCAGCAGCGCCGGGACAGGGGGAAACACCATATATTTT CASSAGTGGNTIYF
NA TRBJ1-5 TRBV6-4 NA TGTGCCAGCAGTGAACAGGGAAATCAGCCCCAGCATTTT CASSEQGNQPQHF
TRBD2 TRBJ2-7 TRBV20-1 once TGCAGTGCTAGTTCTGGAGCGGGAGTACGGGAGCAGTACTTC CSASSGAGVREQYF
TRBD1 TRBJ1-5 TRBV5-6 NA TGTGCCAGCAGCACCAGGGGGCTCTATCAGCCCCAGCATTTT CASSTRGLYQPQHF
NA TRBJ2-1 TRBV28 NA TGTGCCAGCATTCCCCCGGGAGTTCGCCATGAGCAGTTCTTC CASIPPGVRHEQFF
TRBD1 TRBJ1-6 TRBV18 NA TGTGCCAGCTCACCACCTGCGGGGACAGATAATTCACCCCTCCACTTT CASSPPAGTDNSPLHF
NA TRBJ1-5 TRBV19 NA TGTGCCAGTCTTGCGGGCAATCAGCCCCAGCATTTT CASLAGNQPQHF
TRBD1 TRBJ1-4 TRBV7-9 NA TGTGCCAGCAGCGACACTTGGACAGGGTATCAATCTAATGAAAAACTGTTTTTT CASSDTWTGYQSNEKLFF
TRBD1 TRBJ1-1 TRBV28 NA TGTGCCAGCAGTTTCCAGGGACAGGGGAAGAACACTGAAGCTTTCTTT CASSFQGQGKNTEAFF
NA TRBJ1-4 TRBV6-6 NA TGTGCCAGCAGTTCCTCGGGGGCATCAGCTGAAAAACTGTTTTTT CASSSSGASAEKLFF
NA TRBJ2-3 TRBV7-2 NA TGTGCCAGCAGCTTTCCGGGAGGAGGGGGGGATACGCAGTATTTT CASSFPGGGGDTQYF
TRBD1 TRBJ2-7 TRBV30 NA TGTGCCTGGAGGGGGACAGAAACCTACGAGCAGTACTTC CAWRGTETYEQYF
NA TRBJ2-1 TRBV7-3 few TGTGCCAGCAGCTCAGGGGCCCCGTACAATGAGCAGTTCTTC CASSSGAPYNEQFF
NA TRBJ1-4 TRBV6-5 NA TGTGCCAGCAGTTACGGGAGGGGAAATAATGAAAAACTGTTTTTT CASSYGRGNNEKLFF
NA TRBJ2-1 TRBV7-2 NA TGTGCCAGCAGCTTAGACTGGAGTTACAATGAGCAGTTCTTC CASSLDWSYNEQFF
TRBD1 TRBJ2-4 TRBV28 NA TGTGCCAGCAGTTCCACAGGGGGCCTCGAAAACATTCAGTACTTC CASSSTGGLENIQYF
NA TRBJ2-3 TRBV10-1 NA TGCGCCAGCAGTGAGTGGGCCGGCTCACAAGATACGCAGTATTTT CASSEWAGSQDTQYF
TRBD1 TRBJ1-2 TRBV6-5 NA TGTGCCAGCAGTTTCGGACAGGTGGGAGCTAACTATGGCTACACCTTC CASSFGQVGANYGYTF
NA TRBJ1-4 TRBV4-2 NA TGTGCCAGCAGCCAAGAGGGCTCCAACCTGTTTTTT CASSQEGSNLFF
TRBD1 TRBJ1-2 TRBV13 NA TGTGCCAGCAGCTTAGCCGGGACAGGAAGAAATGGCTACACCTTC CASSLAGTGRNGYTF
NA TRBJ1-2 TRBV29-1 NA TGCAGCGTTGGGTTTGGACAGCCCAACTATGGCTACACCTTC CSVGFGQPNYGYTF
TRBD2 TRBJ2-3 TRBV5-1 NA TGCGCCAGCAGAGTCGCGGCGGGAGGGCCAGGGGATACGCAGTATTTT CASRVAAGGPGDTQYF
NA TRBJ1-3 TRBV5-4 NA TGTGCCAGCAGCTTCGACAGGGGAAACACCATATATTTT CASSFDRGNTIYF
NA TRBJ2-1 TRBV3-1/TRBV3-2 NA TGTGCCAGCAGCCACCGAACCGGGAAGAAAAATGAGCAGTTCTTC CASSHRTGKKNEQFF
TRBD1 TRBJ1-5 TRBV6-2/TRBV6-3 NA TGTGCCAGCAGTTACTCCGGAGGGGGCTGGAAGTATAGCAATCAGCCCCAGCATTTT CASSYSGGGWKYSNQPQHF
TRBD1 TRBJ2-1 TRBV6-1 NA TGTGCCAGCAGTGACGGACCGGGACAGTACAATGAGCAGTTCTTC CASSDGPGQYNEQFF
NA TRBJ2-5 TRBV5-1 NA TGCGCCAGCAGCTTTAGTACGCAAGAGACCCAGTACTTC CASSFSTQETQYF
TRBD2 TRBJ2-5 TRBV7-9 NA TGTGCCAGCAGCTTAGAGCGGGAGGGCCGAGAGACCCAGTACTTC CASSLEREGRETQYF